This TCR beta chain came from a study of T-cell reconstitution after alpha-beta-depleted transplantation in children. This clonotype was recorded at least ten times. The CDR3 spans 15 residues. Germline V gives CDR1 SQVTM, CDR2 ANQGSEA. Using unique molecular identifiers, the investigators prepared the TCRbeta library. TCRdb re-called the PCR reads through MiXCR, storing one row per CDR3 protein. The sample lists some 200,000 distinct CDR3 sequences; less than 15% were seen once. This clonotype was sampled from a human donor who donated a stem cell graft to a child with acute lymphoblastic leukemia. Source: PBMCs from the stem cell graft donor, taken from the stem cell graft. The chain couples TRBV29-1 to TRBJ1-4; D perhaps matches TRBD1 (5 bases). CDR3 protein: CTHLAARDPSEKLFF. The DNA of the CDR3 is TGCACCCACTTGGCCGCCAGGGATCCCAGTGAAAAACTGTTTTTT.